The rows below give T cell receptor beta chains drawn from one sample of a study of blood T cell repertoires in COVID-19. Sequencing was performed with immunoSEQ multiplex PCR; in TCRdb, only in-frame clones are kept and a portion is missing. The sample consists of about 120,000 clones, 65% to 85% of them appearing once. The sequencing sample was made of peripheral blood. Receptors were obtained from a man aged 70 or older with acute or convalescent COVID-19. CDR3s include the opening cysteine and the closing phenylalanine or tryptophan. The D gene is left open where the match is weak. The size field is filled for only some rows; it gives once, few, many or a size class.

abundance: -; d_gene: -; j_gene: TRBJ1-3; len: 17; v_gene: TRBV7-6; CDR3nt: TGTGCCAGCAGCTTAGCGCTAAGTACCAGGCCCGGAAACACCATATATTTT; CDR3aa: CASSLALSTRPGNTIYF
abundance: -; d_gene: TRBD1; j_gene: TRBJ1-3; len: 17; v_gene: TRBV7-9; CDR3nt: TGTGCCAGCAGCTTAGTAGCGACAGGGGGCTCTGGAAACACCATATATTTT; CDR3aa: CASSLVATGGSGNTIYF
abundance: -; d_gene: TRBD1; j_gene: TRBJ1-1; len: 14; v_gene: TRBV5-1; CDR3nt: TGCGCCAGCAGCGCAGGGACAGAGAACACTGAAGCTTTCTTT; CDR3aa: CASSAGTENTEAFF
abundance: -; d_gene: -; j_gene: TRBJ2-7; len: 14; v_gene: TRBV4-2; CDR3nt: TGTGCCAGCAGCTCGTTCGGGACTCGCTACGAGCAGTACTTC; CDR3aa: CASSSFGTRYEQYF
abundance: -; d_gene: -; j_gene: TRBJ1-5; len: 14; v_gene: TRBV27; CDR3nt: TGTGCCAGCAGTTTCCGGGGGGGCAATCAGCCCCAGCATTTT; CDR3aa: CASSFRGGNQPQHF
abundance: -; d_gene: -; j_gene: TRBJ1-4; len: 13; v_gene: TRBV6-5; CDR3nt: TGTGCCAGCACTGGTCAGGGAGGGGAAAAACTGTTTTTT; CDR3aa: CASTGQGGEKLFF
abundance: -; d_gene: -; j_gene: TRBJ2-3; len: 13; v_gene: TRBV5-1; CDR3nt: TGCGCCAGCAGCCTGCTCTTAGCAGATACGCAGTATTTT; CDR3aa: CASSLLLADTQYF
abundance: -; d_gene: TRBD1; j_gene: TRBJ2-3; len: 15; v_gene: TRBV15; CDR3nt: TGTGCCACCAGCACGACAGGGGAAAGCACAGATACGCAGTATTTT; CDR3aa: CATSTTGESTDTQYF
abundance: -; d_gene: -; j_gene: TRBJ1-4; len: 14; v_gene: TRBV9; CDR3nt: TGTGCCAGCAGCGTAGCGGGGTTTAATGAAAAACTGTTTTTT; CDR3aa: CASSVAGFNEKLFF
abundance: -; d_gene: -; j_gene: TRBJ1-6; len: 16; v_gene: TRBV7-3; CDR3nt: TGTGCCAGCAGCCCGAGGGGGAACGAGGGCCATTCACCCCTCCACTTT; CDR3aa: CASSPRGNEGHSPLHF
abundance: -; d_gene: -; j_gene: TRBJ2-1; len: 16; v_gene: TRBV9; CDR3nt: TGTGCCAGCAGCGTAGCTCTGGGGGCTATCCACAATGAGCAGTTCTTC; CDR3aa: CASSVALGAIHNEQFF
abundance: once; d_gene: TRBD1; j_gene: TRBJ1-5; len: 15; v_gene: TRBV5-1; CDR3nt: TGCGCCAGCAGCTTGACGGGACAGGTTAATCAGCCCCAGCATTTT; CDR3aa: CASSLTGQVNQPQHF
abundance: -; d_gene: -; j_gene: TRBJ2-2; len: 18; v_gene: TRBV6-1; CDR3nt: TGTGCCAGCAGTGAAGGCGTTAGGGTCAGGGGTTACACCGGGGAGCTGTTTTTT; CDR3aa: CASSEGVRVRGYTGELFF
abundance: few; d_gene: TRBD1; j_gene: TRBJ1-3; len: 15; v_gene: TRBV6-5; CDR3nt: TGTGCCAGCAAATCCGGGACAGGGGTTGGAAACACCATATATTTT; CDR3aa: CASKSGTGVGNTIYF
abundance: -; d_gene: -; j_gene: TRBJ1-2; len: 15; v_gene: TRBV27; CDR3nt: TGTGCCAGCAGTTCTCGGACAGCCCTACCTGAGAGCTACACCTTC; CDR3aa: CASSSRTALPESYTF
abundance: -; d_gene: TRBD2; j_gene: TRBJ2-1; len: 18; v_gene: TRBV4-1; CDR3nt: TGCGCCAGCAGCCAAGGACGACTAGCGGGGGGGCATGGGAATGAGCAGTTCTTC; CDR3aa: CASSQGRLAGGHGNEQFF
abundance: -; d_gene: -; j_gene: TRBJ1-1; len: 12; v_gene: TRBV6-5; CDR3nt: TGTGCCATCTCCCGCGGAGAGACCGAAGCTTTCTTT; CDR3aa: CAISRGETEAFF
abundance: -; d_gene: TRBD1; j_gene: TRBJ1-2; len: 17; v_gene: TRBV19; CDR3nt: TGTGCCAGTAGTGCTCGGGACAGGGGGCGGACTAACTATGGCTACACCTTC; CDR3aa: CASSARDRGRTNYGYTF
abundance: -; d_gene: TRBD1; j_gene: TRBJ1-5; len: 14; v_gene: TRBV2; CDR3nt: TGTGCCAGCAGAAGGACAGGGGGCAATCAGCCCCAGCATTTT; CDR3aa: CASRRTGGNQPQHF
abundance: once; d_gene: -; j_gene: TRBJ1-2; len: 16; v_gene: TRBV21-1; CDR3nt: TGTGCCAGCAGCAATCCCCTAGACGACAGATTCTATGGCTACACCTTC; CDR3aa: CASSNPLDDRFYGYTF
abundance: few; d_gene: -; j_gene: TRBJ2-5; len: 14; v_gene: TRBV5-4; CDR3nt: TGTGCCAGCAGCCCCGATGGGGGCAGGGAGACCCAGTACTTC; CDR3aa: CASSPDGGRETQYF
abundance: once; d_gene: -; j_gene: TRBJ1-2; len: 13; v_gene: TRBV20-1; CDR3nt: TGCAGTGCTAGTACAGGTATAGGGTATGGCTACACCTTC; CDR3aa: CSASTGIGYGYTF
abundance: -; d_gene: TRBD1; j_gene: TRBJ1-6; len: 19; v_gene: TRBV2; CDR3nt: TGTGCCAGCAGTGGAAGGACAGGGTATCAAAGCTCCTATAATTCACCCCTCCACTTT; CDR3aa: CASSGRTGYQSSYNSPLHF
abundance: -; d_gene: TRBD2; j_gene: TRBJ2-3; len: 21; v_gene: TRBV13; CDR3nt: TGTGCCAGCAGCTTAGGCCCGTCTTTTCTAGCGGGGGACGATCGCACAGATACGCAGTATTTT; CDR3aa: CASSLGPSFLAGDDRTDTQYF
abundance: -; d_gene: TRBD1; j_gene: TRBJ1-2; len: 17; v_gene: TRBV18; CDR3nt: TGTGCCAGCTCACCGGGACAGGGCGCGTGGAGGCCGTCTGGCTACACCTTC; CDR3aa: CASSPGQGAWRPSGYTF
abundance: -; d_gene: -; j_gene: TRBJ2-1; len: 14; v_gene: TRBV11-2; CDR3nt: TGTGCCAGCAGCCTAATGTTCTCCTACAATGAGCAGTTCTTC; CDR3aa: CASSLMFSYNEQFF
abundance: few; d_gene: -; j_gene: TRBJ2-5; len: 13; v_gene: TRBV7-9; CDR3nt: TGTGCCAGCAGCTTAGTCGGTTTAGAGACCCAGTACTTC; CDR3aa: CASSLVGLETQYF
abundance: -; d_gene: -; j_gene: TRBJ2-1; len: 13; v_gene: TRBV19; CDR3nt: TGTGCCAGTAGCAATCAAAACAGGTATGAGCAGTTCTTC; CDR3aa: CASSNQNRYEQFF
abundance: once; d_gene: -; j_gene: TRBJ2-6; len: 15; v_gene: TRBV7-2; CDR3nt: TGTGCCAGCAGCTCAGGAGGCTCTGGGGCCAACGTCCTGACTTTC; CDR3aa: CASSSGGSGANVLTF
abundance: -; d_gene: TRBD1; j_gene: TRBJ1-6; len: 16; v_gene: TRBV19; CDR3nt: TGTGCCAGTAGTCGACAGGGAAGCTCCTATAATTCACCCCTCCACTTT; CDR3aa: CASSRQGSSYNSPLHF
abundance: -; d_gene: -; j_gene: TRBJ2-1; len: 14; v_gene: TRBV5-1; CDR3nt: TGCGCCAGCAGCCGGGCCGAGACTACCAATGAGCAGTTCTTC; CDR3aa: CASSRAETTNEQFF
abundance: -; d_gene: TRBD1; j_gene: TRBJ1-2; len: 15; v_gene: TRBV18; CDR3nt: TGTGCCAGCTCACCTCCGGGACAGGGTAGTTATGGCTACACCTTC; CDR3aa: CASSPPGQGSYGYTF
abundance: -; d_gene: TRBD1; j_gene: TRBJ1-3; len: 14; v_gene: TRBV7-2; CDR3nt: TGTGCCAGCAGCTTACAGGGGGGTGGAAACACCATATATTTT; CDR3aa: CASSLQGGGNTIYF
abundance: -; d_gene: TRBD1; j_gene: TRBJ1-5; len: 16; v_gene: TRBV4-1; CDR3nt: TGCGCCAGCAGCCAGGGACAGGGATATAGCAATCAGCCCCAGCATTTT; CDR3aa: CASSQGQGYSNQPQHF
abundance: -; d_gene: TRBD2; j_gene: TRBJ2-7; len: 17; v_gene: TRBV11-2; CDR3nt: TGTGCCAGCAGCTTATCGCCCGGACTAGCGGCATCCTACGAGCAGTACTTC; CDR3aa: CASSLSPGLAASYEQYF